This T cell receptor beta chain was sequenced in a study of blood T cells in healthy people across ages. The extraction recovered at least 6 micrograms of total RNA per sample. Notes on the study in general: CMV status of donors was not determined, possibly confounding expanded clonotype changes. Diversity figures based on one million T cells were deemed too low.

A sample-barcoded 5' primer and a J-beta primer mix were used in a second PCR of about 7 to 12 cycles. Researchers report that a template-switch adaptor with 12 random nucleotides tagged each cDNA molecule. From the 5' RACE reads, TCRdb called clonotypes with MiXCR, one entry per CDR3 protein. The sample records 1.4 million to 1.5 million distinct CDR3 sequences, 35% to 45% being singletons. With respect to this clonotype: Its antigen is not known.

The CDR3 is 14 residues long. The V end was cut by 3 bases, the J end by 11 bases, with 19 bases between. Germline loops: CDR1 SNHLY, CDR2 FYNNEI. The sequenced material came from blood. The genes are TRBV2 and TRBJ2-5, with a tentative D call TRBD2 (5 bases). The clonotype originates from a woman aged 18-30 years in good health. The CDR3 sequence is CASSDYSQEAEQYF. CDR3 nucleotides: TGTGCCAGCAGTGATTACTCCCAAGAAGCGGAGCAGTACTTC. Complete variable domain (other parts from reference TRBV2 and TRBJ2-5): EPEVTQTPSHQVTQMGQEVILRCVPISNHLYFYWYRQILGQKVEFLVSFYNNEISEKSEIFDDQFSVERPDGSNFTLKIRSTKLEDSAMYFCASSDYSQEAEQYFGPGTRLLVL.